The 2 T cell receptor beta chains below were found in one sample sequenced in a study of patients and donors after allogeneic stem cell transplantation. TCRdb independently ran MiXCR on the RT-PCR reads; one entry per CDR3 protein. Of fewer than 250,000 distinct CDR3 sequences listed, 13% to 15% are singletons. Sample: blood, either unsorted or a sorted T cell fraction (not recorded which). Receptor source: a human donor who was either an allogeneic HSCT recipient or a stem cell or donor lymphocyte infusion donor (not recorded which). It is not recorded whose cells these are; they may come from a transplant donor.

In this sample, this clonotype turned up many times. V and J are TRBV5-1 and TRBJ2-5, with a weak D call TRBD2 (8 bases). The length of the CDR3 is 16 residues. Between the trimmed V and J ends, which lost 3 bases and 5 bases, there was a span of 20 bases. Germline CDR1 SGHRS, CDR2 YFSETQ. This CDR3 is CASSWGTATGGETQYF. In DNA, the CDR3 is TGCGCCAGCAGCTGGGGGACAGCGACGGGGGGGGAGACCCAGTACTTC.

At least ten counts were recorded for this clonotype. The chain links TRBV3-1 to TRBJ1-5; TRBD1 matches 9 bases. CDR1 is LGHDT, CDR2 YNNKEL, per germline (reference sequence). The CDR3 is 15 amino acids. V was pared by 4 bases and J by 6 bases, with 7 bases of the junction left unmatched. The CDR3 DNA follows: TGTGCCAGCAGCCTTGGGACAGGGCTGGCTCAGCCCCAGCATTTT. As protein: CASSLGTGLAQPQHF.